The rows below give T cell receptor beta chains drawn from one sample of a study of blood T cell repertoires in COVID-19. This table comes from immunoSEQ multiplex PCR, and its TCRdb copy is limited to in-frame clones, with some not included. The sample holds 150,000 to 200,000 clones, 82% seen once. Sequenced: peripheral blood. These receptors all come from an elderly woman with active or convalescent COVID-19. Both conserved end residues are part of each CDR3. The order of the fields is clone size, D gene, V gene, J gene, CDR3 DNA, CDR3 protein. The D gene is left open where the match is weak. Size values are once, few and many counts, or a class for expanded clones, and some rows have none.

>few|-|TRBV6-5|TRBJ1-2
TGTGCCAGCAGTTACTCCGGGGGAAGGTATGGCTACACCTTC
CASSYSGGRYGYTF
>-|-|TRBV12-3/TRBV12-4|TRBJ1-1
TGTGCCAGCAGTTTAACCCGGGGCACTGAAGCTTTCTTT
CASSLTRGTEAFF
>-|TRBD2|TRBV2|TRBJ2-7
TGTGCCAGCAGCCAACTAGCGGGAGGGCCAATCTACGAGCAGTACTTC
CASSQLAGGPIYEQYF
>-|TRBD1|TRBV5-1|TRBJ2-2
TGCGCCAGCAGCCCAAGTTTAGGGACAGACCCCGGGGAGCTGTTTTTT
CASSPSLGTDPGELFF
>-|-|TRBV2|TRBJ1-1
TGTGCCAGCAGAAGAACAGTACTGAACACTGAAGCTTTCTTT
CASRRTVLNTEAFF
>-|TRBD1|TRBV4-1|TRBJ1-5
TGCGCCAGCAGCCAAGATCACGCCAGGGGGAATCAGCCCCAGCATTTT
CASSQDHARGNQPQHF
>-|-|TRBV27|TRBJ2-1
TGTGCCACCTGGAACAACAGGGCCTCGGTCAATGAGCAGTTCTTC
CATWNNRASVNEQFF
>once|TRBD2|TRBV2|TRBJ2-6
TGTGCCAGCAGTGAAATAGCGGGAGGGGCCTCGAGGGCCAACGTCCTGACTTTC
CASSEIAGGASRANVLTF
>-|-|TRBV11-2|TRBJ1-2
TGTGCCAGCAGCCTGGAGAGCTATGGCTACACCTTC
CASSLESYGYTF
>-|-|TRBV9|TRBJ1-2
TGTGCCAGCAGCGTAGACCCAGGCGGGGATGGCTACACCTTC
CASSVDPGGDGYTF
>-|TRBD2|TRBV7-2|TRBJ2-1
TGTGCCAGCAGCTTAGGGCTAGCGGTCTCCTACAATGAGCAGTTCTTC
CASSLGLAVSYNEQFF
>-|TRBD1|TRBV6-1|TRBJ1-2
TGTGCCAGCAGTGAAGCGACAGGGGGCCACTATGGCTACACCTTC
CASSEATGGHYGYTF
>-|-|TRBV2|TRBJ1-1
TGTGCCAGCGTTGGACTGGGTAACACTGAAGCTTTCTTT
CASVGLGNTEAFF
>-|-|TRBV6-1|TRBJ2-3
TGTGCCAGCAGTGAAGGGCTAGGTACTTATACGCAGTATTTT
CASSEGLGTYTQYF
>-|TRBD1|TRBV5-1|TRBJ2-3
TGCGCCAGCAGCTACCGGACAGGGGCCACAGATACGCAGTATTTT
CASSYRTGATDTQYF
>few|-|TRBV19|TRBJ1-2
TGTGCCAGTAGTAACATCTTGGGGGGGCTCGGTGGCTACACCTTC
CASSNILGGLGGYTF
>-|TRBD1|TRBV9|TRBJ2-5
TGTGCCAGCAGCGTAGGGATGGGACAGGGGCAAGAGACCCAGTACTTC
CASSVGMGQGQETQYF
>-|TRBD2|TRBV4-1|TRBJ2-3
TGCGCCAGCAGCCAATCCCACCGACTTCTAGCGGGAGAATGGTCAGATACGCAGTATTTT
CASSQSHRLLAGEWSDTQYF
>-|-|TRBV10-3|TRBJ2-3
TGTGCCATCAGCCCCCGGGGAGATACGCAGTATTTT
CAISPRGDTQYF
>-|-|TRBV7-2|TRBJ2-2
TGTGCCAGCAGCGCCCGCCCTCACGGCGGCACCGGGGAGCTGTTTTTT
CASSARPHGGTGELFF
>-|-|TRBV15|TRBJ2-2
TGTGCCACCAGCAGCTCAGGAGGGATCACCGGGGAGCTGTTTTTT
CATSSSGGITGELFF
>-|-|TRBV9|TRBJ1-3
TGTGCCAGCAGCTTCCCCCCAGGGCCCTCTGGAAACACCATATATTTT
CASSFPPGPSGNTIYF
>-|-|TRBV18|TRBJ2-7
TGTGCCAGCTCACCAACGCGAGAGGAGCAGTACTTC
CASSPTREEQYF
>-|TRBD1|TRBV25-1|TRBJ1-2
TGTGCCAGCACACCGACAGGGGTGGTCCATGGCTACACCTTC
CASTPTGVVHGYTF
>-|-|TRBV28|TRBJ1-1
TGTGCCAGCAGAGTAGGAGTTGACACTGAAGCTTTCTTT
CASRVGVDTEAFF
>-|TRBD1|TRBV5-1|TRBJ1-3
TGCGCCAGCAGCTTGGTAGGGGGCGCTTCTGGAAACACCATATATTTT
CASSLVGGASGNTIYF
>-|-|TRBV9|TRBJ2-3
TGTGCCAGCAGCCTTTTACGAACGGCAGATACGCAGTATTTT
CASSLLRTADTQYF
>-|-|TRBV5-5|TRBJ1-2
TGTGCCAGCAGCTTGGAACTGATAACTATGGATGGCTACACCTTC
CASSLELITMDGYTF
>-|TRBD2|TRBV4-2|TRBJ2-7
TGTGCCAGCAGCCAAGATGGTCTAGCGGGAGTCTACGAGCAGTACTTC
CASSQDGLAGVYEQYF
>-|TRBD1|TRBV7-2|TRBJ1-1
TGTGCCAGCAGCATACAGGGGACGGGGTGGACTGAAGCTTTCTTT
CASSIQGTGWTEAFF
>few|TRBD1|TRBV6-5|TRBJ1-2
TGTGCCAGCAGAACCGGGACAGGCTATGGCTACACCTTC
CASRTGTGYGYTF
>-|TRBD1|TRBV4-1|TRBJ1-6
TGCGCCAGCAGCCAGGATACAGGGGGTTGGTCACCCCTCCACTTT
CASSQDTGGWSPLHF
>-|TRBD2|TRBV5-1|TRBJ2-7
TGCGCCAGCAGCTTGGCCGGGCGGGAGGGTTACGAGCAGTACTTC
CASSLAGREGYEQYF
>-|TRBD2|TRBV30|TRBJ2-1
TGTGCCTGGAGTGTATGGTCGGCGGGAGGACCGCCCGAGCAGTTCTTC
CAWSVWSAGGPPEQFF
>-|TRBD2|TRBV19|TRBJ2-2
TGTGCCAGTAGTAGCCTAGCGGGAGTCAACGGGGAGCTGTTTTTT
CASSSLAGVNGELFF
>-|-|TRBV11-3|TRBJ1-1
TGTGCCAGCAGCTTAACTAGTGGTGGTGTGGCTTTCTTT
CASSLTSGGVAFF
>once|TRBD1|TRBV10-3|TRBJ1-1
TGTGCCATCAGCGCCGGGACAGGGAGGATGCACACTGAAGCTTTCTTT
CAISAGTGRMHTEAFF
>-|-|TRBV2|TRBJ1-1
TGTGCCAGCAGTGAAGCCGGACGAATCGGGACAGAAGCTTTCTTT
CASSEAGRIGTEAFF
>-|TRBD2|TRBV5-1|TRBJ2-7
TGCGCCAGCAGCCGGAGCGGGGGTGTGGACGAGCAGTACTTC
CASSRSGGVDEQYF
>-|-|TRBV2|TRBJ1-5
TGTGCCAGCACCTCCCTTATTACAGAACAGCCCCAGCATTTT
CASTSLITEQPQHF
>-|-|TRBV28|TRBJ2-7
TGTGCCAGCAGTCCCCGGGACAAGGTCTCTTACGAGCAGTACTTC
CASSPRDKVSYEQYF
>-|-|TRBV5-1|TRBJ1-2
TGCGCCAGCAGCTTAACAGCCGCTAACTATGGCTACACCTTC
CASSLTAANYGYTF
>-|TRBD2|TRBV9|TRBJ2-1
TGTGCCAGCAGCCCCCCTGGACTAGCGGGAGTATACAATGAGCAGTTCTTC
CASSPPGLAGVYNEQFF
>-|-|TRBV11-2|TRBJ2-1
TGTGCCAGCAGCGCATACCCGTTCCGGGGCTCCTACAATGAGCAGTTCTTC
CASSAYPFRGSYNEQFF
>-|TRBD1|TRBV5-8|TRBJ1-5
TGTGCCAGCAGCCCCCGGGACAGGGATCAGCCCCAGCATTTT
CASSPRDRDQPQHF
>-|TRBD2|TRBV2|TRBJ2-1
TGTGCCAGCAGTGAAGTAGCGGGAGGCCCCTACAATGAGCAGTTCTTC
CASSEVAGGPYNEQFF